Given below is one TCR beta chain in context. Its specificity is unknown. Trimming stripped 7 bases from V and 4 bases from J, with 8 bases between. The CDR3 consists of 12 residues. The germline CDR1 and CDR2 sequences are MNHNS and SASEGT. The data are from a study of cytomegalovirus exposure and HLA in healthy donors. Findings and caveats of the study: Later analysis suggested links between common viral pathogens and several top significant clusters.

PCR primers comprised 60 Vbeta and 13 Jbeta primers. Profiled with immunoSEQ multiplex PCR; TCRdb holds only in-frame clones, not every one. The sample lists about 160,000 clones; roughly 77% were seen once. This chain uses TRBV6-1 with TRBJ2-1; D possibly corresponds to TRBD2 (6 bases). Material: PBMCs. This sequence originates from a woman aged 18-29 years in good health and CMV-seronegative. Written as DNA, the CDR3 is TGTGCCAGCATCGGAGGGTACAATGAGCAGTTCTTC. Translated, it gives CASIGGYNEQFF.